This is a list of T cell receptor beta chains from one sample in a study of graft-versus-host responses after intestinal transplantation. Assay used: immunoSEQ multiplex PCR; TCRdb lists only in-frame clones, some missing. The top ten hold about 0.19% of the sample, which has 130,000 to 150,000 clones, about 93% seen once. No cognate antigen is known for these TCRs. The starting material was unstimulated CD4+ T cells sorted from spleen or lymph node cells, obtained before intestinal transplant. These receptor sequences come from a human donor who received an intestinal transplant. Each CDR3 is given with its conserved first and last residue. A D gene is named only where the DNA matches it firmly. For some rows the clone size is stated as once, few or many, or as a class when expanded; others skip it.

CDR3 protein: CACSGDITEQFF
CDR3 DNA: TGTGCCTGCTCAGGGGATATCACGGAGCAGTTCTTC
V gene: TRBV2
clone size: -
CDR3 length: 12
J gene: TRBJ2-1
D gene: -

CDR3 protein: CASRTGLAGDEQFF
CDR3 DNA: TGTGCCAGCAGGACGGGACTAGCGGGAGATGAGCAGTTCTTC
V gene: TRBV6-4
clone size: -
CDR3 length: 14
J gene: TRBJ2-1
D gene: TRBD2

CDR3 protein: CASSRAGQMNTGELFF
CDR3 DNA: TGCGCCAGCAGCCGAGCGGGACAGATGAACACCGGGGAGCTGTTTTTT
V gene: TRBV4-3
clone size: -
CDR3 length: 16
J gene: TRBJ2-2
D gene: -

CDR3 protein: CASSFPRGGAFF
CDR3 DNA: TGTGCCAGCAGTTTCCCCAGGGGAGGCGCTTTCTTT
V gene: TRBV28
clone size: -
CDR3 length: 12
J gene: TRBJ1-1
D gene: -

CDR3 protein: CASRETGRTEAFF
CDR3 DNA: TGTGCCAGCAGGGAAACAGGGCGCACTGAAGCTTTCTTT
V gene: TRBV28
clone size: -
CDR3 length: 13
J gene: TRBJ1-1
D gene: -

CDR3 protein: CASSPRDKGNTGELFF
CDR3 DNA: TGTGCCAGCTCACCCCGGGACAAGGGAAACACCGGGGAGCTGTTTTTT
V gene: TRBV18
clone size: -
CDR3 length: 16
J gene: TRBJ2-2
D gene: -

CDR3 protein: CASSFDAGHPNTEAFF
CDR3 DNA: TGTGCCAGCAGCTTCGACGCGGGACACCCGAACACTGAAGCTTTCTTT
V gene: TRBV7-3
clone size: -
CDR3 length: 16
J gene: TRBJ1-1
D gene: -

CDR3 protein: CASSNPRDRPDETQYF
CDR3 DNA: TGTGCCAGCAGTAATCCCCGGGACAGGCCCGACGAGACCCAGTACTTC
V gene: TRBV28
clone size: -
CDR3 length: 16
J gene: TRBJ2-5
D gene: TRBD1

CDR3 protein: CASSISAAYEQYF
CDR3 DNA: TGCGCCAGCAGCATTAGCGCGGCCTACGAGCAGTACTTC
V gene: TRBV5-1
clone size: once
CDR3 length: 13
J gene: TRBJ2-7
D gene: -

CDR3 protein: CASSPTGFRGGVSTEAFF
CDR3 DNA: TGTGCCAGCAGCCCGACAGGGTTCAGGGGGGGGGTGAGCACTGAAGCTTTCTTT
V gene: TRBV28
clone size: -
CDR3 length: 18
J gene: TRBJ1-1
D gene: TRBD1

CDR3 protein: CASSSYAEAFF
CDR3 DNA: TGTGCCAGCAGCTCTTACGCTGAAGCTTTCTTT
V gene: TRBV7-9
clone size: -
CDR3 length: 11
J gene: TRBJ1-1
D gene: -

CDR3 protein: CASRGGGGQETQYF
CDR3 DNA: TGTGCCAGCAGGGGGGGAGGGGGCCAAGAGACCCAGTACTTC
V gene: TRBV2
clone size: -
CDR3 length: 14
J gene: TRBJ2-5
D gene: -

CDR3 protein: CASSLSPGQGEYEQYF
CDR3 DNA: TGCGCCAGCAGCTTATCCCCGGGACAGGGGGAATACGAGCAGTACTTC
V gene: TRBV5-1
clone size: -
CDR3 length: 16
J gene: TRBJ2-7
D gene: TRBD1

CDR3 protein: CASSLFEQGEGNEQFF
CDR3 DNA: TGTGCCAGCAGCTTATTTGAACAGGGGGAGGGCAATGAGCAGTTCTTC
V gene: TRBV11-1
clone size: -
CDR3 length: 16
J gene: TRBJ2-1
D gene: -

CDR3 protein: CASSPGQPPNQPQHF
CDR3 DNA: TGTGCCAGCTCACCGGGACAGCCCCCCAATCAGCCCCAGCATTTT
V gene: TRBV18
clone size: -
CDR3 length: 15
J gene: TRBJ1-5
D gene: TRBD1

CDR3 protein: CASSLSGETGINEQYF
CDR3 DNA: TGTGCCAGCAGCTTAAGCGGTGAGACAGGGATAAACGAGCAGTACTTC
V gene: TRBV7-3
clone size: -
CDR3 length: 16
J gene: TRBJ2-7
D gene: TRBD1

CDR3 protein: CASKTGTGHGYTF
CDR3 DNA: TGTGCCAGTAAAACCGGGACAGGGCACGGCTACACCTTC
V gene: TRBV2
clone size: -
CDR3 length: 13
J gene: TRBJ1-2
D gene: TRBD1

CDR3 protein: CASSVAVKASYEQYF
CDR3 DNA: TGTGCCAGCAGTGTAGCGGTAAAGGCCTCCTACGAGCAGTACTTC
V gene: TRBV2
clone size: -
CDR3 length: 15
J gene: TRBJ2-7
D gene: -

CDR3 protein: CASTPLLGPGGNYGYTF
CDR3 DNA: TGTGCCAGTACCCCACTTTTGGGTCCGGGCGGTAACTATGGCTACACCTTC
V gene: TRBV19
clone size: few
CDR3 length: 17
J gene: TRBJ1-2
D gene: -

CDR3 protein: CASSPDRGNLRRYF
CDR3 DNA: TGTGCCAGCAGCCCAGACAGGGGAAACCTGCGGCGATACTTC
V gene: TRBV7-2
clone size: -
CDR3 length: 14
J gene: TRBJ2-7
D gene: TRBD1

CDR3 protein: CASSIRFTGGSYNEQFF
CDR3 DNA: TGTGCCAGTAGTATAAGGTTTACGGGCGGGAGTTACAATGAGCAGTTCTTC
V gene: TRBV19
clone size: -
CDR3 length: 17
J gene: TRBJ2-1
D gene: TRBD2

CDR3 protein: CASSPRGASGNTIYF
CDR3 DNA: TGTGCCAGCAGCCCTCGGGGGGCGTCTGGAAACACCATATATTTT
V gene: TRBV7-6
clone size: -
CDR3 length: 15
J gene: TRBJ1-3
D gene: -

CDR3 protein: CASSLRTTGYTF
CDR3 DNA: TGTGCCAGCAGTTTACGTACTACTGGCTACACCTTC
V gene: TRBV28
clone size: -
CDR3 length: 12
J gene: TRBJ1-2
D gene: -

CDR3 protein: CASSPGPNTEAFF
CDR3 DNA: TGTGCCAGCAGTCCCGGGCCGAACACTGAAGCTTTCTTT
V gene: TRBV5-6
clone size: once
CDR3 length: 13
J gene: TRBJ1-1
D gene: -

CDR3 protein: CASSREVILNEQFF
CDR3 DNA: TGCGCCAGCAGCCGGGAGGTAATCCTTAATGAGCAGTTCTTC
V gene: TRBV5-1
clone size: -
CDR3 length: 14
J gene: TRBJ2-1
D gene: TRBD2

CDR3 protein: CASSLYRGDSYEQYF
CDR3 DNA: TGTGCCAGCAGCTTGTACAGGGGCGACTCCTACGAGCAGTACTTC
V gene: TRBV7-2
clone size: -
CDR3 length: 15
J gene: TRBJ2-7
D gene: TRBD1

CDR3 protein: CASSRQGREEQYF
CDR3 DNA: TGTGCCAGCAGTCGACAGGGTCGGGAAGAGCAGTACTTC
V gene: TRBV28
clone size: -
CDR3 length: 13
J gene: TRBJ2-7
D gene: TRBD1

CDR3 protein: CASSPTVGHDGYTF
CDR3 DNA: TGTGCCAGCAGCCCGACGGTCGGGCACGATGGCTACACCTTC
V gene: TRBV7-9
clone size: -
CDR3 length: 14
J gene: TRBJ1-2
D gene: -

CDR3 protein: CASTKPLGDAWGVEQYF
CDR3 DNA: TGTGCCAGCACTAAACCCCTTGGGGACGCATGGGGAGTAGAGCAGTACTTC
V gene: TRBV28
clone size: -
CDR3 length: 17
J gene: TRBJ2-7
D gene: -

CDR3 protein: CASSYGGDGTEAFF
CDR3 DNA: TGCGCCAGCAGCTATGGCGGGGATGGGACTGAAGCTTTCTTT
V gene: TRBV5-1
clone size: -
CDR3 length: 14
J gene: TRBJ1-1
D gene: -

CDR3 protein: CASSLAWTGGYEQYF
CDR3 DNA: TGTGCCAGCAGCTTAGCCTGGACAGGGGGCTACGAGCAGTACTTC
V gene: TRBV11-2
clone size: once
CDR3 length: 15
J gene: TRBJ2-7
D gene: TRBD1

CDR3 protein: CASSLERGAAGYTEAFF
CDR3 DNA: TGTGCCAGCAGCTTAGAGCGGGGGGCGGCGGGTTACACTGAAGCTTTCTTT
V gene: TRBV7-9
clone size: -
CDR3 length: 17
J gene: TRBJ1-1
D gene: -

CDR3 protein: CASSYQGRDDTQYF
CDR3 DNA: TGTGCCAGCAGTTATCAGGGTAGAGATGATACGCAGTATTTT
V gene: TRBV28
clone size: -
CDR3 length: 14
J gene: TRBJ2-3
D gene: -

CDR3 protein: CASSRTGTGRTDTQYF
CDR3 DNA: TGCGCCAGCAGCCGAACCGGGACAGGGAGGACAGATACGCAGTATTTT
V gene: TRBV4-1
clone size: -
CDR3 length: 16
J gene: TRBJ2-3
D gene: TRBD1

CDR3 protein: CASSPDGTATDTQYF
CDR3 DNA: TGCGCCAGCAGCCCGGACGGGACAGCAACAGATACGCAGTATTTT
V gene: TRBV4-1
clone size: -
CDR3 length: 15
J gene: TRBJ2-3
D gene: TRBD1

CDR3 protein: CASSVGYEQFF
CDR3 DNA: TGTGCCAGCAGCGTAGGGTATGAGCAGTTCTTC
V gene: TRBV9
clone size: -
CDR3 length: 11
J gene: TRBJ2-1
D gene: -

CDR3 protein: CASSSQTSSHNEQFF
CDR3 DNA: TGTGCCAGCAGCTCCCAGACTAGTTCTCACAATGAGCAGTTCTTC
V gene: TRBV7-2
clone size: once
CDR3 length: 15
J gene: TRBJ2-1
D gene: -

CDR3 protein: CSVVLAGLYEQYF
CDR3 DNA: TGCAGCGTTGTTCTAGCGGGACTGTACGAGCAGTACTTC
V gene: TRBV29-1
clone size: -
CDR3 length: 13
J gene: TRBJ2-7
D gene: TRBD2

CDR3 protein: CASSGAPDRVTDTQYF
CDR3 DNA: TGTGCCAGCAGCGGAGCCCCGGACAGGGTAACAGATACGCAGTATTTT
V gene: TRBV9
clone size: -
CDR3 length: 16
J gene: TRBJ2-3
D gene: TRBD1

CDR3 protein: CAISESWQGSYEQYF
CDR3 DNA: TGTGCCATCAGTGAAAGTTGGCAGGGATCCTACGAGCAGTACTTC
V gene: TRBV10-3
clone size: few
CDR3 length: 15
J gene: TRBJ2-7
D gene: -

CDR3 protein: CASSLRELSYEQYF
CDR3 DNA: TGTGCCAGCAGCTTAAGGGAGCTCTCCTACGAGCAGTACTTC
V gene: TRBV7-2
clone size: -
CDR3 length: 14
J gene: TRBJ2-7
D gene: -

CDR3 protein: CASSRRQAGQPQHF
CDR3 DNA: TGTGCCAGCAGCCGTAGACAGGCAGGTCAGCCCCAGCATTTT
V gene: TRBV28
clone size: -
CDR3 length: 14
J gene: TRBJ1-5
D gene: -

CDR3 protein: CASTNGDRVNVYTF
CDR3 DNA: TGTGCCAGCACAAACGGGGACAGGGTGAATGTCTACACCTTC
V gene: TRBV18
clone size: -
CDR3 length: 14
J gene: TRBJ1-2
D gene: TRBD1

CDR3 protein: CASISTRPPFYEQYF
CDR3 DNA: TGTGCCAGCATATCGACTAGACCACCTTTCTACGAGCAGTACTTC
V gene: TRBV6-1
clone size: -
CDR3 length: 15
J gene: TRBJ2-7
D gene: -

CDR3 protein: CASSLSGQGAGELFF
CDR3 DNA: TGCGCCAGCAGCCTTTCGGGACAGGGGGCCGGGGAGCTGTTTTTT
V gene: TRBV5-1
clone size: -
CDR3 length: 15
J gene: TRBJ2-2
D gene: TRBD1

CDR3 protein: CASSPGGPYEQYF
CDR3 DNA: TGTGCCAGCAGTCCAGGGGGGCCCTACGAGCAGTACTTC
V gene: TRBV28
clone size: -
CDR3 length: 13
J gene: TRBJ2-7
D gene: -

CDR3 protein: CASSLADSDTQYF
CDR3 DNA: TGCGCCAGCAGCTTGGCCGATAGTGATACGCAGTATTTT
V gene: TRBV5-1
clone size: -
CDR3 length: 13
J gene: TRBJ2-3
D gene: -

CDR3 protein: CASGRTPVGEQYF
CDR3 DNA: TGTGCCAGCGGTAGGACTCCGGTGGGCGAGCAGTACTTC
V gene: TRBV28
clone size: -
CDR3 length: 13
J gene: TRBJ2-7
D gene: -

CDR3 protein: CSVETSGRVYEQYF
CDR3 DNA: TGCAGCGTTGAGACTAGCGGGAGGGTCTACGAGCAGTACTTC
V gene: TRBV29-1
clone size: -
CDR3 length: 14
J gene: TRBJ2-7
D gene: TRBD2